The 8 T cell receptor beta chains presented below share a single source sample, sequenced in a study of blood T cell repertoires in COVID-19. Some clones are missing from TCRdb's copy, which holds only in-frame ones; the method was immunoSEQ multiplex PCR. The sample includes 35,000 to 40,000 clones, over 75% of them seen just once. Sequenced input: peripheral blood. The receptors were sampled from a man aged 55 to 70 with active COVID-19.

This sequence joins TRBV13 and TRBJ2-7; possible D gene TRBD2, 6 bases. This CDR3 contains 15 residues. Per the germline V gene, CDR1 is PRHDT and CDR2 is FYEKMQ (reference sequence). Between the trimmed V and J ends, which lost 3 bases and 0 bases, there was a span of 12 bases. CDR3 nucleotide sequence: TGTGCCAGCAGCTTCTTAGCGGAGAACTCCTACGAGCAGTACTTC. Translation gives CASSFLAENSYEQYF. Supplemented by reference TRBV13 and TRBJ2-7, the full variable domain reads AAGVIQSPRHLIKEKRETATLKCYPIPRHDTVYWYQQGPGQDPQFLISFYEKMQSDKGSIPDRFSAQQFSDYHSELNMSSLELGDSALYFCASSFLAENSYEQYFGPGTRLTVT.

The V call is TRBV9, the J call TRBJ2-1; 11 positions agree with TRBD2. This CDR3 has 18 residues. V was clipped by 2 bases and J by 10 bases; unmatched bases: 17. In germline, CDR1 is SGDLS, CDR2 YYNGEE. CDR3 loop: CASSVLGGLAANTGEQFF. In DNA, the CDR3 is TGTGCCAGCAGCGTCCTGGGGGGACTAGCGGCAAATACCGGGGAGCAGTTCTTC.

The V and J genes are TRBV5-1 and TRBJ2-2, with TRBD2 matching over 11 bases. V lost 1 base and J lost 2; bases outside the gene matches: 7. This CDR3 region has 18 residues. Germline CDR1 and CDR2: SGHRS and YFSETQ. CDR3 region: CASSLPTSGSFNTGELFF. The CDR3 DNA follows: TGCGCCAGCAGCTTGCCTACTAGCGGGAGTTTCAACACCGGGGAGCTGTTTTTT.

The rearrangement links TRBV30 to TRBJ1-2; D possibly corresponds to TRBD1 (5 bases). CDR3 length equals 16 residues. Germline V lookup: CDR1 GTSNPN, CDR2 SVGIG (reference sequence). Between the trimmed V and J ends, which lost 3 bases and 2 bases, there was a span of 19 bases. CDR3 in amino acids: CAWRPPPTARNYGYTF. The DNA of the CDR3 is TGTGCCTGGAGGCCCCCCCCGACAGCACGAAACTATGGCTACACCTTC.

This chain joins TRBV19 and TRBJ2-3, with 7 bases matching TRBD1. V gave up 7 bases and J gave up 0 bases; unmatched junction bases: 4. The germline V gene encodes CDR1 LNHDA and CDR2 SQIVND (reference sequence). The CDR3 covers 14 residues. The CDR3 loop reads CASKVRGSTDTQYF. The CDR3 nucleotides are TGTGCCAGTAAAGTCAGGGGGAGCACAGATACGCAGTATTTT.

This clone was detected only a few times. The CDR3 spells CASTFVGGTENQPQHF. The DNA of the CDR3 is TGTGCCAGCACATTCGTGGGGGGGACGGAAAATCAGCCCCAGCATTTT. This rearrangement joins TRBV28 to TRBJ1-5, with D perhaps matching TRBD1 (5 bases). The CDR3 spans 16 residues. V gave up 7 bases and J gave up 4 bases, with 20 bases separating them. Germline assignment: CDR1 MDHEN and CDR2 SYDVKM.

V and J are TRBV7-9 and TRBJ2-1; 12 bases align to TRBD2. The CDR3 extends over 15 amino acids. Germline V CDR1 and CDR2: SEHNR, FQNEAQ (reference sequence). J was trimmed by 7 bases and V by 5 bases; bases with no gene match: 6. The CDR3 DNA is TGTGCCAGCAGCGACCGGACTAGCGGGAAAAATGAGCAGTTCTTC. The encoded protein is CASSDRTSGKNEQFF.

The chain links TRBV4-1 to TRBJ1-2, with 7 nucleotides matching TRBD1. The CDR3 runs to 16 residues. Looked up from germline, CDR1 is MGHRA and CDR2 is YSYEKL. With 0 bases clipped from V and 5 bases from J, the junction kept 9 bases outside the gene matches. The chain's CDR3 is CASSQDGSGQIYGYTF. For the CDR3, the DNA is TGCGCCAGCAGCCAAGATGGTTCGGGACAGATTTATGGCTACACCTTC.